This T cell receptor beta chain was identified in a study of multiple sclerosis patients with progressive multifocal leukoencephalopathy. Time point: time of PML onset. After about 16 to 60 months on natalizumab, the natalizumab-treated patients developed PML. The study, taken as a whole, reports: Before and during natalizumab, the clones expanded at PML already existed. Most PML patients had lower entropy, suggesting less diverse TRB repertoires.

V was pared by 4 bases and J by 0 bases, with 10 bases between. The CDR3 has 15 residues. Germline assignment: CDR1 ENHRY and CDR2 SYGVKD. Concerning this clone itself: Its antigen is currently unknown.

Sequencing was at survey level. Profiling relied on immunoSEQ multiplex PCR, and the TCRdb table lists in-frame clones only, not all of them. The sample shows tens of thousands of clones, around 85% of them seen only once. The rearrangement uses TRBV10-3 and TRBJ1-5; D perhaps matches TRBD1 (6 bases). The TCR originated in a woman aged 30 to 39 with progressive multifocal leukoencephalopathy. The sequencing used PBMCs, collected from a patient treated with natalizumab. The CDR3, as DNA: TGTGCCATCAGTGCAGGGGATTCTAGCAATCAGCCCCAGCATTTT. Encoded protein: CAISAGDSSNQPQHF.